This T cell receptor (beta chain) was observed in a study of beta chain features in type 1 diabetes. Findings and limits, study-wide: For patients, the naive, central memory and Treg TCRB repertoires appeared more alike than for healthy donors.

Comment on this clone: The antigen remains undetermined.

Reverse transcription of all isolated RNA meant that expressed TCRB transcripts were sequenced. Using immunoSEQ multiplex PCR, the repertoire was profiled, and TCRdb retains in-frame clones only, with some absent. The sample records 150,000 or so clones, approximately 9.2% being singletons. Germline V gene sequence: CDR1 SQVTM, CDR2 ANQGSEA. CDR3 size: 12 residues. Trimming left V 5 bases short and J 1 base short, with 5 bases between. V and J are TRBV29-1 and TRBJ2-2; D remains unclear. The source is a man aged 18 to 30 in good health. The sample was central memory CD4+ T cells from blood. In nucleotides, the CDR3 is TGCAGCGTTCCGGGGAACACCGGGGAGCTGTTTTTT. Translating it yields CSVPGNTGELFF.